Following are 24 T cell receptor beta chains from one sample sequenced in a study of regulatory T cells in long-lasting Graves disease. Building the TCR beta libraries relied on iRepertoire HTBI primers, and CDR3 regions underwent Arm-PCR. TCRdb redid the calling of the multiplex PCR reads with MiXCR, one entry per CDR3 protein. This table has roughly 350,000 distinct CDR3 sequences, roughly 16% appearing once. The sample's time point: newly diagnosed GD, antithyroid drugs for less than 3 months. Construction of the TCR library relied on RNA isolated from PBMCs. The same specimen was also included in a second study, on T cells in Graves' hyperthyroidism and ophthalmopathy.

The sample consisted of peripheral blood mononuclear cells (PBMCs), taken at new diagnosis, from a patient treated with antithyroid drugs. These receptors were obtained from a woman aged 18-30 years with Graves disease.

Ten or more counts support this clonotype. The chain joins TRBV20-1 to TRBJ2-3; D is unresolved. From germline, CDR1 is DFQATT and CDR2 SNEGSKA (reference sequence). Trimming removed 3 bases from V and 0 bases from J, with 10 bases in between. The CDR3 covers 14 residues. The CDR3: CSASLIPSTDTQYF. CDR3 bases: TGCAGTGCTAGTCTTATACCTAGCACAGATACGCAGTATTTT.

The chain joins TRBV3-1 to TRBJ1-1; 7 bases map to TRBD1. Germline lookup yields CDR1 LGHDT and CDR2 YNNKEL (reference sequence). V shed 1 base, J shed 3 bases, and the junction held 8 bases outside the gene matches. There are 16 residues in the CDR3. DNA for the CDR3: TGTGCCAGCAGCCAAGGGAGGGGGCGCCGGGACACTGAAGCTTTCTTT. It is translated as CASSQGRGRRDTEAFF.

V and J are TRBV9 and TRBJ2-1; 9 nucleotides match TRBD2. Germline-derived CDR1 and CDR2 are SGDLS and YYNGEE. The CDR3 spans 16 residues. Trimming at V came to 3 bases and at J to 2 bases, leaving 6 bases not matched to a gene. The CDR3 loop reads CASSAQGLATYNEQFF. The CDR3 DNA is TGTGCCAGCAGCGCCCAGGGACTAGCCACCTACAATGAGCAGTTCTTC.

This clonotype was recorded only once. V and J are TRBV20-1 and TRBJ2-5, with 7 nucleotides matching TRBD1. J gave up 0 bases and V 5 bases, and 6 bases lay outside the gene matches. The CDR3 sequence is 14 residues long. CDR1 DFQATT and CDR2 SNEGSKA come from the germline V gene (reference sequence). In DNA form, the CDR3 reads TGCAGTGCTGGGTGGGGACAGCACCAAGAGACCCAGTACTTC. Translated, it gives CSAGWGQHQETQYF.

This clonotype showed up many times. V is TRBV11-2 and J is TRBJ2-7; D remains ambiguous. The germline V gene has CDR1 SGHAT and CDR2 FQNNGV. V was shortened by 0 bases and J by 0 bases, with 12 bases between the two germline ends. This CDR3 has 16 amino acids. CDR3 bases: TGTGCCAGCAGCTTAGATCTATCGACTGACTCCTACGAGCAGTACTTC. It specifies CASSLDLSTDSYEQYF.

The chain links TRBV9 to TRBJ1-5; no definite D call. CDR1 and CDR2 from the germline V gene are SGDLS and YYNGEE. The CDR3 is 13 residues long. Trimming removed 0 bases at V and 7 bases at J, with 8 bases between. CDR3 DNA: TGTGCCAGCAGCGTAGGGGAGACGCAGCCCCAGCATTTT. Amino acids: CASSVGETQPQHF.

Many counts were recorded for this clonotype. The chain couples TRBV11-2 to TRBJ1-5; no reliable D call. The CDR3 runs 16 residues. CDR1 SGHAT and CDR2 FQNNGV come from the germline V gene. Trimming pared 5 bases from V and 4 bases from J, leaving 18 bases between. The CDR3 is CASSPVPGPRNQPQHF. The CDR3 DNA follows: TGTGCCAGCAGCCCCGTTCCCGGGCCCAGGAATCAGCCCCAGCATTTT.

In its sample, this clonotype was seen many times. CDR3 region: CASSVAAGGSYEQYF. The DNA of the CDR3 is TGTGCCAGCAGCGTAGCGGCAGGGGGCTCCTACGAGCAGTACTTC. The chain has TRBV9 and TRBJ2-7; 7 bases fit TRBD1. V dropped 0 bases and J dropped 0; count of bases not matched to a gene: 3. Per the germline V gene, CDR1 is SGDLS and CDR2 is YYNGEE. The CDR3 covers 15 residues.

This clonotype was recorded many times. The chain employs TRBV12-3 or TRBV12-4 and TRBJ1-5, with unresolved D. The CDR3 spans 13 residues. V was cut by 4 bases and J by 1 base, with 5 bases left in between. The CDR3 reads CASSYQSNQPQHF. For the CDR3, the DNA is TGTGCCAGCAGTTATCAAAGCAATCAGCCCCAGCATTTT.

This clonotype was observed many times. J is TRBJ2-2 and V is TRBV27; 11 bases map to TRBD1. The CDR3 consists of 17 residues. The germline V gene encodes CDR1 MNHEY and CDR2 SMNVEV (reference sequence). V lost 5 bases, J lost 3 bases, and 8 bases stayed unmatched. The CDR3 DNA sequence: TGTGCCAGCAGTATGGGGGACAGGGGGTTGTACACCGGGGAGCTGTTTTTT. Translated, it gives CASSMGDRGLYTGELFF.

In its sample, this clonotype was seen once. A far larger clone is off by one base, so a read error is likely. This sequence joins TRBV27 and TRBJ2-1; 8 bases agree with TRBD2. Germline V gene lookup returns CDR1 MNHEY and CDR2 SMNVEV (reference sequence). This CDR3 is built from 15 residues. The CDR3 DNA reads TGTGCCAGCAGCTCGAGCGGGAGCTCCCACAATGAGCAGTTCTTC. Its translation is CASSSSGSSHNEQFF.

This clonotype showed up many times. The V gene is TRBV2, the J gene TRBJ2-7; TRBD1 might be the D (6 bases). Between the trimmed V and J ends, which lost 0 bases and 4 bases, there was a span of 16 bases. The CDR3 has 16 amino acids. Germline assignment: CDR1 SNHLY and CDR2 FYNNEI. The CDR3 is CASSEAGFGQGYEQYF. The CDR3 nucleotides are TGTGCCAGCAGTGAAGCAGGGTTCGGGCAGGGGTACGAGCAGTACTTC.

The chain carries TRBV3-1 and TRBJ1-2; 10 nucleotides match TRBD1. Germline CDR1 and CDR2: LGHDT and YNNKEL (reference sequence). The CDR3 runs to 13 residues. J gave up 8 bases and V 4 bases, and 4 bases lay outside the gene matches. CDR3 residues: CASSLRQGAGYTF. DNA for the CDR3: TGTGCCAGCAGCCTCCGACAGGGGGCGGGCTACACCTTC.

In regard to this clonotype: Since a much larger clone is just one base distant, this may be a read error. The chain carries TRBV7-2 and TRBJ2-3; D might be TRBD1 (5 bases). Germline CDR1 SGHTA, CDR2 FQGNSA. CDR3 length: 15 amino acids. This chain's CDR3 is CAGSLVDSRTDTQYF. In DNA, the CDR3 is TGTGCCGGCAGCTTAGTCGACAGTCGCACAGATACGCAGTATTTT.

V gene TRBV20-1 combines with J gene TRBJ2-7, with D possibly being TRBD1 or TRBD2 (5 bases each). Germline-derived CDR1 and CDR2 are DFQATT and SNEGSKA (reference sequence). The CDR3 extends over 15 amino acids. V was trimmed by 0 bases and J by 2 bases, leaving 14 bases between them. DNA of the CDR3: TGCAGTGCTAGAGACGGGACCGACCCAACCTACGAGCAGTACTTC. It translates to CSARDGTDPTYEQYF.

The chain recombines TRBV13 with TRBJ2-4, with 8 bases matching TRBD1. Germline CDR1 is PRHDT and CDR2 is FYEKMQ (reference sequence). This CDR3 spans 16 amino acids. After removal of 5 bases from V and 0 bases from J, the junction contained 6 bases not matched to a gene. CDR3 sequence reads: CASSETGVRAKNIQYF. The CDR3 DNA follows: TGTGCCAGCAGCGAGACAGGGGTCCGAGCCAAAAACATTCAGTACTTC.

The J gene is TRBJ1-4, the V gene TRBV19; 12 positions agree with TRBD1. Germline V CDR1 and CDR2: LNHDA, SQIVND (reference sequence). This CDR3 region has 15 residues. V lost 4 bases, J lost 7 bases, and 4 bases stayed unmatched. CDR3 sequence (DNA): TGTGCCAGTAGTACCGGGACAGGGGGCGGTGAAAAACTGTTTTTT. It translates to CASSTGTGGGEKLFF.

This clonotype was counted only a few times. The chain joins TRBV6-1 to TRBJ1-5; no firm D call. The length of the CDR3 is 16 residues. V gave up 3 bases and J gave up 6 bases, with 18 bases separating them. The germline CDR1 and CDR2 sequences are MNHNS and SASEGT. CDR3 protein: CASSDSPGVGSQPQHF. As DNA, the CDR3 is TGTGCCAGCAGTGATTCCCCGGGCGTGGGGAGTCAGCCCCAGCATTTT.

This clonotype was detected only a few times. The chain combines TRBV11-2 with TRBJ1-4, with 7 bases lining up with TRBD1. This CDR3 has 14 amino acids. V dropped 5 bases and J dropped 11; count of bases not matched to a gene: 11. Germline V gives CDR1 SGHAT, CDR2 FQNNGV. CDR3 coding DNA: TGTGCCAGCAGCCCCGCAGGGGGAATGGTGAAACTGTTTTTT. Translated: CASSPAGGMVKLFF.

This clonotype was seen at least ten times. The rearrangement links TRBV4-1 to TRBJ2-5, with 8 bases that match TRBD1. This CDR3 region has 15 residues. Per germline, CDR1 MGHRA and CDR2 YSYEKL. V lost 3 bases to trimming and J lost 5 bases; unmatched junction nucleotides: 8. For the CDR3, the DNA is TGCGCCAGCAGCCAGGAGACAGGGGTTTTGGAGACCCAGTACTTC. It yields the protein CASSQETGVLETQYF.

J is TRBJ2-6 and V is TRBV19; D not resolved. Trimming took 4 bases from V and 3 from J, leaving 13 bases between them. CDR1 is LNHDA, CDR2 SQIVND, per germline (reference sequence). This CDR3 comprises 16 residues. CDR3 nucleotides: TGTGCCAGTAGTACCTCGACCGTCCGTGGGGCCAACGTCCTGACTTTC. The encoded protein is CASSTSTVRGANVLTF.

This clonotype was observed many times. This chain uses TRBV15 with TRBJ2-5, with 10 nucleotides matching TRBD2. Germline V gene lookup returns CDR1 LNHNV and CDR2 YYDKDF (reference sequence). CDR3 size: 16 residues. With V trimmed by 0 bases and J by 4 bases, 5 bases remained unmatched. This CDR3 reads CATSRDRLAGLETQYF. As DNA, the CDR3 is TGTGCCACCAGCAGAGATCGACTAGCGGGCCTAGAGACCCAGTACTTC.

This clonotype came up many times. Here the CDR3 reads CASSPTYETQYF. CDR3 coding DNA: TGTGCCAGCAGCCCCACGTACGAGACCCAGTACTTC. The chain carries TRBV7-9 and TRBJ2-5; D is unresolved. The CDR3 loop spans 12 amino acids. V lost 5 bases, J lost 5 bases, and 9 bases lay in between. CDR1 SEHNR and CDR2 FQNEAQ come from the germline V gene (reference sequence).

V usage is TRBV5-5 and J usage is TRBJ2-4, with D perhaps TRBD1 (5 bases). Trimming left V 4 bases short and J 4 bases short, with 18 bases between. The germline V gene encodes CDR1 SGHKS and CDR2 YYEKEE (reference sequence). The CDR3 is 16 amino acids. The DNA of the CDR3 is TGTGCCAGCAGCCGAAATGGGGCAGGGATGAAAAACATTCAGTACTTC. Protein sequence: CASSRNGAGMKNIQYF.